Detailed here is one T cell receptor (beta chain). Its specificity is not known. The data were taken from a study of cytomegalovirus exposure and HLA in healthy donors. Study results and limitations: A later analysis, which compared TCR beta chains of equal frequency, found the HLA-associated ones more clonally expanded. Both high specificity and high sensitivity reportedly marked the classifier's diagnosis of cytomegalovirus status.

Healthy bone marrow donors formed the donor group. There are 13 residues in the CDR3. V lost 1 base, J lost 5 bases, and 8 bases lay in between. Germline V gene data show CDR1 as SGHDN and CDR2 as FVKESK. The PCR employed 60 Vbeta primers together with 13 Jbeta primers. Profiling relied on immunoSEQ multiplex PCR, and the TCRdb table lists in-frame clones only, not all of them. Among about 86,000 clones listed, around 70% were seen once. The TCR sequence derives from a man between 60 and 75 years old in good health and CMV-seronegative. The chain couples TRBV14 to TRBJ1-2, with D uncertain. The sample was PBMCs. This chain's CDR3 is CASSQGSGYGYTF. CDR3 DNA sequence: TGTGCCAGCAGCCAAGGGTCGGGTTATGGCTACACCTTC.